A selection of T cell receptor beta chains follows, all from one sample in a study of T-cell reconstitution after alpha-beta-depleted transplantation in children. Each CDR3 protein gets one entry after TCRdb re-called the PCR reads with MiXCR. The sample carries approximately 650,000 distinct CDR3 sequences, over 10% recorded once. The material was PBMCs, obtained before TCRalphabeta/CD19-depleted stem cell transplant. These receptor sequences come from a girl aged 2 to 9 with congenital amegakaryocytic thrombocytopenia, due to receive a stem cell transplant. CDR3s include the opening cysteine and the closing phenylalanine or tryptophan. The D gene is left open where the match is weak. Only some rows state a clone size, as once, few, many or a class for expanded clones.

CDR3 protein,CDR3 DNA,clone size,J gene,V gene,D gene
CSATTVHSYNSPLHF,TGCAGTGCTACGACAGTTCACTCCTATAATTCACCCCTCCACTTT,many,TRBJ1-6,TRBV20-1,-
CASSLEGPGTGDVQYF,TGCGCCAGCAGCTTGGAAGGCCCCGGGACAGGGGATGTGCAGTATTTT,-,TRBJ2-3,TRBV5-1,TRBD1
CASSLVLGPSDEQFF,TGTGCCAGCAGCTTGGTGCTGGGGCCCTCGGATGAGCAGTTCTTC,few,TRBJ2-1,TRBV5-6,-
CASSLGTGTGLGNEKLFF,TGTGCCAGCAGCTTAGGAACCGGGACAGGGCTAGGAAATGAAAAACTGTTTTTT,few,TRBJ1-4,TRBV11-1,TRBD1
CASQGETQYF,TGTGCCAGCCAGGGTGAGACCCAGTACTTC,-,TRBJ2-5,TRBV6-5,-
CASSFQNAGNNEQFF,TGCGCCAGCAGCTTCCAGAACGCAGGAAACAATGAGCAGTTCTTC,many,TRBJ2-1,TRBV5-1,-
CCARDWITGVQETQYF,TGCTGTGCTAGAGATTGGATAACGGGAGTCCAAGAGACCCAGTACTTC,once,TRBJ2-5,TRBV20-1,-
CASSPRTGENEQFF,TGTGCCAGCTCACCCAGGACAGGGGAGAATGAGCAGTTCTTC,-,TRBJ2-1,TRBV18,TRBD1
CASSLSITSGNFPLDTQYF,TGTGCCAGCAGCTTATCTATAACTAGCGGGAACTTCCCCCTCGATACGCAGTATTTT,few,TRBJ2-3,TRBV11-1,TRBD2
CSGATGDTDTQYF,TGCAGCGGCGCTACCGGGGACACAGATACGCAGTATTTT,many,TRBJ2-3,TRBV29-1,-
CSARKKRSGPGELFF,TGCAGTGCTAGAAAAAAGCGGAGTGGGCCCGGGGAGCTGTTTTTT,-,TRBJ2-2,TRBV20-1,-
CSASLPRANEQFF,TGCAGTGCTAGCCTACCTCGGGCCAATGAGCAGTTCTTC,many,TRBJ2-1,TRBV20-1,-
CASSSDREVASYEQYF,TGTGCCAGCAGTTCGGACAGGGAGGTAGCCTCCTACGAGCAGTACTTC,few,TRBJ2-7,TRBV7-9,TRBD1
CASSQRDSPSNYGYTF,TGTGCCAGCAGCCAGAGAGACAGCCCCTCTAACTATGGCTACACCTTC,-,TRBJ1-2,TRBV4-2,-
CASSPLIGPGELFF,TGTGCCAGCAGTCCTCTAATCGGCCCGGGGGAGCTGTTTTTT,few,TRBJ2-2,TRBV12-3/TRBV12-4,-
CASSLRAEEQFF,TGTGCCAGCAGCTTGAGGGCGGAGGAGCAGTTCTTC,-,TRBJ2-1,TRBV7-9,-
CASSPVGGGAYEQYF,TGTGCCAGCAGCCCCGTTGGGGGTGGGGCCTACGAGCAGTACTTC,many,TRBJ2-7,TRBV7-6,-
CASSSSVDTQYF,TGTGCCAGCAGTTCTTCTGTAGATACGCAGTATTTT,-,TRBJ2-3,TRBV6-5,-
CASSFTGGETQYF,TGTGCCAGCAGTTTCACAGGGGGGGAGACCCAGTACTTC,many,TRBJ2-5,TRBV6-6,TRBD1
CASSPRSIQETQYF,TGTGCCAGCAGCCCTAGATCTATCCAAGAGACCCAGTACTTC,-,TRBJ2-5,TRBV12-3/TRBV12-4,-
CATESGSTKYEQYF,TGTGCCACAGAGAGCGGGAGCACGAAGTACGAGCAGTACTTC,few,TRBJ2-7,TRBV15,TRBD2
CASSLVPDANYGYTF,TGCGCCAGCAGCTTGGTTCCGGATGCTAACTATGGCTACACCTTC,many,TRBJ1-2,TRBV5-1,-
CAISESRGGVGSYEQYF,TGTGCCATCAGTGAGTCGCGAGGGGGTGTGGGCTCCTACGAGCAGTACTTC,few,TRBJ2-7,TRBV10-3,-
CASSLRGRPNTGELFF,TGCGCCAGCAGCTTGAGGGGACGCCCAAACACCGGGGAGCTGTTTTTT,few,TRBJ2-2,TRBV5-1,-
CASTALRGPHHRSTDTQYF,TGTGCCAGCACCGCTTTGCGGGGACCCCATCATCGGAGCACAGATACGCAGTATTTT,-,TRBJ2-3,TRBV12-3/TRBV12-4,-
CSVDGLRETQYF,TGCAGCGTTGACGGCCTCCGAGAGACCCAGTACTTC,many,TRBJ2-5,TRBV29-1,-
CSAATGTKVQETQYF,TGCAGCGCCGCCACAGGGACTAAAGTACAAGAGACCCAGTACTTC,-,TRBJ2-5,TRBV29-1,-
CASSLASAQPQHF,TGTGCCAGCAGCTTGGCGTCGGCCCAGCCCCAGCATTTT,many,TRBJ1-5,TRBV5-8,-
CASSFAGKLFF,TGTGCCAGCAGTTTTGCAGGGAAACTGTTTTTT,many,TRBJ1-4,TRBV12-3/TRBV12-4,-
CASSFGTFSYNEQFF,TGTGCCAGCAGTTTTGGAACTTTTTCCTACAATGAGCAGTTCTTC,many,TRBJ2-1,TRBV12-3/TRBV12-4,-
CASSYSPGTYGYTF,TGTGCCAGCAGTTACTCGCCCGGGACCTATGGCTACACCTTC,few,TRBJ1-2,TRBV6-5,-
CASSRPDLASYNEQFF,TGCGCCAGCAGCCGTCCGGACTTGGCCTCCTACAATGAGCAGTTCTTC,-,TRBJ2-1,TRBV5-1,-
CASSPLPRVQFF,TGTGCCAGCTCACCACTCCCAAGAGTGCAGTTCTTC,few,TRBJ2-1,TRBV18,-
CASSLYRGVNQPQHF,TGTGCCAGCAGCTTGTACCGGGGGGTGAATCAGCCCCAGCATTTT,-,TRBJ1-5,TRBV5-6,-
CASSSDWAGPHYGYTF,TGCGCCAGCAGCTCGGATTGGGCGGGGCCCCACTATGGCTACACCTTC,-,TRBJ1-2,TRBV5-1,-
CASSLTGGEWYF,TGCGCCAGCAGCTTAACAGGGGGCGAATGGTACTTC,many,TRBJ2-7,TRBV5-1,TRBD1
CASSQSVTNEQFF,TGTGCCAGCAGTCAAAGCGTTACGAATGAGCAGTTCTTC,-,TRBJ2-1,TRBV7-6,-
CASSYSGAPPVNEQFF,TGTGCCAGCAGTTACTCGGGCGCCCCCCCCGTTAATGAGCAGTTCTTC,many,TRBJ2-1,TRBV6-5,-
CSGWSGARDGEQFF,TGCAGCGGATGGAGCGGGGCCCGTGACGGCGAGCAGTTCTTC,many,TRBJ2-1,TRBV29-1,TRBD2
CASSLGATSGSYEQYF,TGCGCCAGCAGCTTGGGGGCCACTAGCGGGAGCTACGAGCAGTACTTC,many,TRBJ2-7,TRBV5-1,TRBD2
CATSQDRRGGKQETQYF,TGTGCCACCAGCCAAGACCGTCGAGGGGGGAAGCAAGAGACCCAGTACTTC,-,TRBJ2-5,TRBV3-1,-
CASSQGWLAGGSNEQFF,TGTGCCAGCAGCCAAGGGTGGCTAGCGGGAGGAAGCAATGAGCAGTTCTTC,few,TRBJ2-1,TRBV14,TRBD2
CSARFPQNGEQFF,TGCAGTGCTAGGTTCCCCCAGAATGGTGAGCAGTTCTTC,few,TRBJ2-1,TRBV20-1,-